The 26 T cell receptor beta chains below were found in one sample sequenced in a study. Via MiXCR, TCRdb re-called the RT-PCR reads, giving one row per CDR3 protein. In the table there are about 680,000 distinct CDR3 sequences, about 14% of which are singletons. Specimen: memory CD4+ T cells from blood. Source of these receptors: a female donor in good health, serving as a healthy control.

This clonotype occurred many times. V and J are TRBV20-1 and TRBJ2-1; a weak D match, TRBD2 (5 bases). The CDR3 length is 17 residues. The germline V and J ends were trimmed by 0 bases and 5 bases, with 20 bases remaining between them. Germline CDR1 is DFQATT and CDR2 is SNEGSKA (reference sequence). The CDR3: CSARDLRSAGADNEQFF. The CDR3, as DNA: TGCAGTGCTAGAGACCTACGATCTGCTGGAGCGGACAATGAGCAGTTCTTC.

This clonotype was counted ten times or more. The rearrangement uses TRBV6-5 and TRBJ2-5; TRBD1 matches 7 bases. The CDR3 has 15 residues. Germline V CDR1 and CDR2: MNHEY, SVGAGI. V was clipped by 5 bases and J by 1 base; unmatched bases: 7. The CDR3, as DNA: TGTGCCAGCAGTGACATGACAGGGAGCCAAGAGACCCAGTACTTC. It codes for CASSDMTGSQETQYF.

This clonotype was found a few times. The chain carries TRBV4-1 and TRBJ1-3; 10 bases align to TRBD1. From germline, CDR1 is MGHRA and CDR2 YSYEKL. This CDR3 is built from 15 residues. V dropped 6 bases and J dropped 4; count of bases not matched to a gene: 6. The CDR3 region is CASSSGTGAGNTIYF. DNA of the CDR3: TGCGCCAGCAGTTCAGGGACAGGGGCCGGAAACACCATATATTTT.

The table lists this clonotype with many counts. The rearrangement joins TRBV4-3 to TRBJ1-3; 7 positions agree with TRBD1. From germline, CDR1 is LGHNA and CDR2 YSLEER. CDR3 size: 15 residues. Trimming cost V 4 bases and J 1 base; bases outside gene matches: 4. CDR3 amino acids: CASSPGTVSGNTIYF. CDR3 in DNA: TGCGCCAGCAGCCCTGGGACAGTTTCTGGAAACACCATATATTTT.

This clonotype showed up just a few times. The chain uses TRBV7-7 and TRBJ2-3; 11 bases match TRBD2. The CDR3 totals 15 residues. V was clipped by 5 bases and J by 5 bases; unmatched bases: 6. Germline CDR1 SSHAT, CDR2 FNYEAQ (reference sequence). The CDR3 sequence: CASSPSGGRGDTQYF. CDR3 nucleotides: TGTGCCAGCAGCCCTAGCGGGGGGAGGGGAGATACGCAGTATTTT.

This clonotype has a handful of counts. CDR3 residues: CSARDTGGVNEQFF. The CDR3 DNA reads TGCAGTGCTAGAGATACGGGAGGGGTGAACGAGCAGTTCTTC. This sequence joins TRBV20-1 and TRBJ2-1, with TRBD2 matching over 8 bases. V shed 0 bases and J 10 bases; nucleotides not matched to a gene: 8. The CDR3 is 14 amino acids. The germline CDR1 and CDR2 sequences are DFQATT and SNEGSKA (reference sequence).

This clonotype was recorded a few times. The chain joins TRBV29-1 to TRBJ2-3; D is perhaps TRBD2 (5 bases). This CDR3 contains 14 residues. Germline values: CDR1 SQVTM, CDR2 ANQGSEA. Trimming cost V 6 bases and J 3 bases, with 16 bases left between them. The CDR3 bases are TGCAGCGTCTCCCCTTTCGGGGTTACAGATACGCAGTATTTT. Translating it yields CSVSPFGVTDTQYF.

This chain uses TRBV7-2 with TRBJ1-1; TRBD1 is a possible D gene (5 bases). CDR1 is SGHTA and CDR2 is FQGNSA in the germline V gene. Trimming pared 8 bases from V and 3 bases from J, leaving 10 bases between. The CDR3 covers 12 residues. The CDR3 protein is CASGPGHTEAFF. CDR3 coding DNA: TGTGCCAGCGGCCCAGGGCACACTGAAGCTTTCTTT.

The chain combines TRBV6-5 with TRBJ2-2; D call uncertain. The CDR3 runs to 13 residues. Trimming removed 4 bases from V and 4 bases from J, with 7 bases in between. From germline, CDR1 is MNHEY and CDR2 SVGAGI. As DNA, the CDR3 is TGTGCCAGCAGTTTACCAGGCACCGGGGAGCTGTTTTTT. Amino acid sequence: CASSLPGTGELFF.

This clonotype occurred a few times. The chain links TRBV7-2 to TRBJ2-3, with TRBD2 matching 10 bases. J lost 2 bases, V lost 6 bases, and 8 bases had no gene match. Germline CDR1 is SGHTA and CDR2 is FQGNSA. CDR3 length: 16 amino acids. CDR3 loop: CASSPGLAADTDTQYF. The CDR3, as DNA: TGTGCCAGCAGTCCAGGACTAGCGGCCGACACAGATACGCAGTATTTT.

This clonotype was recorded at least ten times. This chain links TRBV9 with TRBJ2-1; 7 nucleotides align to TRBD1. The CDR3 sequence is 15 residues long. CDR1 is SGDLS and CDR2 is YYNGEE in the germline V gene. The junction had 15 bases not matched to a gene; V was cut back by 7 bases and J by 8 bases. CDR3 amino acids: CASAIQGNSEDEQFF. The CDR3 DNA is TGTGCCAGCGCCATACAGGGGAATAGTGAAGATGAGCAGTTCTTC.

This clonotype turned up a few times. V is TRBV4-1 and J is TRBJ2-1, with 9 bases that match TRBD2. This CDR3 has 15 amino acids. V lost 4 bases, J lost 5 bases, and 6 bases stayed unmatched. Germline CDR1 MGHRA, CDR2 YSYEKL. The CDR3: CASSPGTSLNNEQFF. The CDR3 nucleotides are TGCGCCAGCAGCCCCGGGACTAGCCTCAACAATGAGCAGTTCTTC.

Notes on this clonotype: This may arise from a read error, as a much more abundant clone is one base away. V and J are TRBV25-1 and TRBJ1-1; D unclear. The germline V gene has CDR1 MGHDK and CDR2 SYGVNS. This CDR3 has 11 amino acids. Trimming stripped 7 bases from V and 3 bases from J, with 6 bases between. As DNA, the CDR3 is TGTGCCAGCACGGATTACACTGAAGCTTTCTTT. Its protein product is CASTDYTEAFF. The variable domain in full, with the rest retrieved from reference TRBV25-1 and TRBJ1-1, is EADIYQTPRYLVIGTGKKITLECSQTMGHDKMYWYQQDPGMELHLIHYSYGVNSTEKGDLSSESTVSRIRTEHFPLTLESARPSHTSQYLCASTDYTEAFFGQGTRLTVV.

The sample holds a few counts of this clonotype. The chain joins TRBV18 to TRBJ2-5; D uncertain. V was shortened by 1 base and J by 3 bases, with 6 bases between the two germline ends. The CDR3 spans 13 residues. Germline CDR1 is KGHSH and CDR2 is LQKENI. The CDR3 DNA follows: TGTGCCAGCTCACCACAACCGAAAGAGACCCAGTACTTC. It encodes CASSPQPKETQYF.

The chain couples TRBV30 to TRBJ1-6, with 7 nucleotides matching TRBD1. The ends lost 3 bases at V and 5 bases at J; junction bases unmatched: 4. This CDR3 is built from 14 residues. Germline CDR1 reads GTSNPN; CDR2 reads SVGIG (reference sequence). For the CDR3, the DNA is TGTGCCTGGAGCTCGGGACAGAATAATTCACCCCTCCACTTT. Protein sequence: CAWSSGQNNSPLHF.

This clonotype showed up many times. The chain joins TRBV10-3 to TRBJ1-1; a weak D match, TRBD1 (5 bases). CDR1 and CDR2 (germline): ENHRY, SYGVKD. The germline V and J ends were trimmed by 5 bases and 4 bases, with 8 bases remaining between them. This CDR3 region has 12 residues. CDR3 coding DNA: TGTGCCATCAGTCAGGGTCCCACTGAAGCTTTCTTT. Translation: CAISQGPTEAFF.

The chain recombines TRBV9 with TRBJ2-3; D is uncertain. Germline loops: CDR1 SGDLS, CDR2 YYNGEE. The CDR3 loop spans 13 amino acids. The V gene lost 6 bases and the J gene lost 4 bases, with 12 bases spanning the gap. CDR3 bases: TGTGCCAGCACCCAAGGTAGTGCAGATACGCAGTATTTT. This gives the protein CASTQGSADTQYF.

The V gene is TRBV5-1, the J gene TRBJ1-3, with D tentatively TRBD1 (5 bases). The CDR3 is made up of 17 amino acids. Germline lookup yields CDR1 SGHRS and CDR2 YFSETQ. V lost 2 bases to trimming and J lost 2 bases, with 17 bases between them. The CDR3 loop reads CASSFGTPGSTGNTIYF. The CDR3 region has the DNA TGCGCCAGCAGCTTCGGGACTCCCGGGTCCACTGGAAACACCATATATTTT.

This clonotype appeared many times. The chain employs TRBV29-1 and TRBJ2-3, with D possibly being TRBD2 (5 bases). V lost 1 base to trimming and J lost 2 bases, with 13 bases between them. Looked up from germline, CDR1 is SQVTM and CDR2 is ANQGSEA. The CDR3 totals 15 residues. This chain's CDR3 is CSVEGRAEYTDTQYF. In DNA, the CDR3 is TGCAGCGTTGAAGGGCGGGCGGAATACACAGATACGCAGTATTTT.

This chain joins TRBV12-3 or TRBV12-4 and TRBJ2-1; 8 bases are a match to TRBD2. V shed 5 bases, J shed 4 bases, and the junction held 7 bases outside the gene matches. This CDR3 has 15 residues. The CDR3 reads CASSPQGGGYNEQFF. Here the CDR3 DNA reads TGTGCCAGCAGTCCACAGGGCGGGGGGTACAATGAGCAGTTCTTC.

V and J are TRBV7-9 and TRBJ2-3; no clear D. V lost 8 bases and J 0 bases, leaving 9 bases between the germline ends. Germline CDR1 reads SEHNR; CDR2 reads FQNEAQ (reference sequence). CDR3 length: 13 amino acids. CDR3 coding DNA: TGTGCCAGCGGCAAATCTAGCACAGATACGCAGTATTTT. Translation gives CASGKSSTDTQYF.

This clonotype was detected a few times. V gene TRBV20-1 combines with J gene TRBJ2-1, with 14 bases matching TRBD2. CDR1 is DFQATT and CDR2 is SNEGSKA in the germline V gene (reference sequence). This CDR3 has 17 residues. Trimming removed 0 bases from V and 3 bases from J; junction bases left unmatched: 4. In DNA, the CDR3 is TGCAGTGCTAGAGATCCCGGACTAGCGGGAGGCTACAATGAGCAGTTCTTC. It translates to CSARDPGLAGGYNEQFF.

This clonotype has a handful of counts. The chain has TRBV18 and TRBJ2-7; 7 bases match TRBD1. CDR1 and CDR2 from the germline V gene are KGHSH and LQKENI. The CDR3 is 14 residues long. The ends lost 4 bases at V and 7 bases at J; junction bases unmatched: 10. Here the CDR3 reads CASSQRQGPEEQYF. CDR3 nucleotide sequence: TGTGCCAGCTCACAGCGACAGGGTCCCGAGGAGCAGTACTTC.

Only a few counts were recorded for this clonotype. V gene TRBV7-8 combines with J gene TRBJ1-6; TRBD1 aligns across 8 bases. Germline V lookup: CDR1 SGHVS, CDR2 FQNEAQ. J lost 8 bases, V lost 5 bases, and 5 bases had no gene match. This CDR3 region has 14 residues. For the CDR3, the DNA is TGTGCCAGCAGCACCGGACAGGGTGATTCACCCCTCCACTTT. It specifies CASSTGQGDSPLHF.

In its sample, this clonotype was seen many times. V gene TRBV4-1 combines with J gene TRBJ1-4; 7 bases align to TRBD1. Germline trimming cut 0 bases from V and 6 bases from J; bases unmatched to any gene: 4. This CDR3 spans 15 amino acids. Germline V gene data show CDR1 as MGHRA and CDR2 as YSYEKL. The CDR3 nucleotides read TGCGCCAGCAGCCAAGAAGGAACAGGGGATGAAAAACTGTTTTTT. Encoded protein: CASSQEGTGDEKLFF.

This rearrangement joins TRBV27 to TRBJ1-2; 10 bases map to TRBD1. This CDR3 is 14 amino acids long. Germline CDR1 is MNHEY and CDR2 is SMNVEV (reference sequence). J gave up 8 bases and V 7 bases, and 10 bases lay outside the gene matches. CDR3 DNA sequence: TGTGCCAGCACACCACGACAGGGGGCGGGAGGCTACACCTTC. Protein sequence: CASTPRQGAGGYTF.